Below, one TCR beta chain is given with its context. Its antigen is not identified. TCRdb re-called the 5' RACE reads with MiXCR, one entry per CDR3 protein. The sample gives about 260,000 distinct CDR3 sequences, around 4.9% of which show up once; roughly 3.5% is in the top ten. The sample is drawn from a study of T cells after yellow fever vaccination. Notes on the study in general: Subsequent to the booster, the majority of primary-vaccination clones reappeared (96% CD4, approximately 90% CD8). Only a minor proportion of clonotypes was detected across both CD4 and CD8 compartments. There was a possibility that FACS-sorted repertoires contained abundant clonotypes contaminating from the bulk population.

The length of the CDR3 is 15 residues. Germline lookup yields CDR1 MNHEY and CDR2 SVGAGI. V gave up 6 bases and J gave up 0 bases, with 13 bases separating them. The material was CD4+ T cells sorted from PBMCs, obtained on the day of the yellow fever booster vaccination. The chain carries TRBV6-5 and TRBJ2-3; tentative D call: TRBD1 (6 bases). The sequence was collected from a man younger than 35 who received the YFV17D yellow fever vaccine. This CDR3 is CASRPGQWSTDTQYF. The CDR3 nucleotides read TGTGCCAGCAGACCGGGACAATGGAGCACAGATACGCAGTATTTT.